Listed below are T cell receptor beta chains from one sample, sequenced in a study of CD8+ T cells in alopecia areata. Repertoires were generated with immunoSEQ multiplex PCR, while TCRdb's copy carries only in-frame clones and drops some. The sample shows some 170,000 clones, about 70% of them seen only once. The material was CD8+ T cells sorted from blood, obtained at week 0. The origin of the receptors is a human donor with alopecia areata. CDR3s include the opening cysteine and the closing phenylalanine or tryptophan. A D gene is named only where the DNA matches it firmly. Rows may omit the clone size; those that give it use once, few, many or a size class.

12	few	TRBV29-1	TRBD2	TRBJ2-3	CSTRGGKDTQYF	TGCAGCACCCGGGGGGGCAAAGATACGCAGTATTTT
11	NA	TRBV20-1	NA	TRBJ2-7	CSARDRSGALF	TGCAGTGCTAGAGATAGGTCGGGGGCCTTATTC
13	once	TRBV30	NA	TRBJ1-2	CAWSVTANYGYTF	TGTGCCTGGAGTGTCACAGCCAACTATGGCTACACCTTC
15	NA	TRBV2	NA	TRBJ1-2	CASSRTPSYRYGYTF	TGTGCCAGCAGTCGTACCCCTTCTTACCGTTATGGCTACACCTTC
14	NA	TRBV2	NA	TRBJ1-2	CASSEGRTAYGYTF	TGTGCCAGCAGTGAAGGGCGGACAGCTTATGGCTACACCTTC
11	once	TRBV7-8	NA	TRBJ1-1	CASSFGDEAFF	TGTGCCAGCAGCTTTGGTGACGAAGCTTTCTTT
14	NA	TRBV7-8	TRBD2	TRBJ2-3	CASSSSGGADTQYF	TGTGCCAGCAGCTCTAGCGGGGGGGCAGATACGCAGTATTTT
12	NA	TRBV30	TRBD1	TRBJ2-7	CAWIAGGREQYF	TGTGCCTGGATAGCAGGGGGCCGCGAGCAGTACTTC
12	NA	TRBV27	TRBD1	TRBJ2-7	CASSRQGREQYF	TGTGCCAGCAGCAGACAGGGTCGCGAGCAGTACTTC
17	NA	TRBV29-1	NA	TRBJ1-3	CSVEDTLWGATGNTIYF	TGCAGCGTTGAAGATACCCTCTGGGGGGCCACTGGAAACACCATATATTTT
14	NA	TRBV27	TRBD2	TRBJ2-5	CASSYAGGRGAQYF	TGTGCCAGCAGTTACGCGGGGGGCCGGGGGGCCCAGTACTTC
16	few	TRBV29-1	TRBD1	TRBJ2-7	CSVGDWDSQFTYEQYF	TGCAGCGTTGGCGACTGGGACAGCCAGTTTACCTACGAGCAGTACTTC
15	NA	TRBV6-6	TRBD2	TRBJ2-1	CASSAREDGGNEQFF	TGTGCCAGCAGCGCCCGGGAGGATGGGGGGAATGAGCAGTTCTTC
15	NA	TRBV10-2	TRBD1	TRBJ2-7	CAKRSVRGRRYEQYF	TGCGCCAAACGGTCGGTGAGGGGGCGCCGGTACGAGCAGTACTTC
17	NA	TRBV7-7	TRBD2	TRBJ2-5	CASSLGPGRGYQETQYF	TGTGCTAGCAGCTTAGGGCCTGGGCGGGGGTACCAAGAGACCCAGTACTTC
13	NA	TRBV29-1	TRBD1	TRBJ2-2	CSVGTGGTGELFF	TGCAGCGTCGGGACAGGCGGGACCGGGGAGCTGTTTTTT
15	NA	TRBV4-2	NA	TRBJ1-5	CASSQRKDTDQPQHF	TGTGCCAGCAGCCAGAGGAAGGACACTGATCAGCCCCAGCATTTT
13	NA	TRBV6-1	NA	TRBJ2-7	CASWAGSPYEQYF	TGTGCCAGCTGGGCAGGGTCGCCCTACGAGCAGTACTTC
12	NA	TRBV6-5	NA	TRBJ2-1	CASSYANNEQFF	TGTGCCAGCAGTTACGCGAACAATGAGCAGTTCTTC
13	NA	TRBV5-1	NA	TRBJ1-1	CASSLVGASEAFF	TGCGCCAGCAGCTTGGTAGGGGCCAGTGAAGCTTTCTTT
16	NA	TRBV5-6	TRBD1	TRBJ1-1	CASSLYFGQANTEAFF	TGTGCCAGCAGCTTATATTTCGGACAGGCGAACACTGAAGCTTTCTTT
18	NA	TRBV18	TRBD2	TRBJ2-3	CASSPPLTSGAYTDTQYF	TGTGCCAGCTCACCACCCCTGACTAGCGGGGCATACACAGATACGCAGTATTTT
13	NA	TRBV13	NA	TRBJ1-6	CASSPTRNSPLHF	TGTGCCAGCAGCCCGACTAGAAATTCACCCCTCCACTTT
15	NA	TRBV19	TRBD1	TRBJ1-1	CASSSDRVGSTEAFF	TGTGCCAGTAGTAGTGACAGGGTTGGATCCACTGAAGCTTTCTTT
12	NA	TRBV30	NA	TRBJ2-1	CAWSVRGQLQFF	TGTGCCTGGAGTGTGCGGGGACAGTTACAGTTCTTC
15	NA	TRBV5-1	NA	TRBJ2-2	CASSLFEGGTGELFF	TGCGCCAGCAGCTTGTTCGAAGGGGGCACCGGGGAGCTGTTTTTT
14	NA	TRBV30	NA	TRBJ1-6	CAWSGGGHNSPLHF	TGTGCCTGGAGTGGAGGGGGGCATAATTCACCCCTCCACTTT
15	NA	TRBV6-5	NA	TRBJ1-3	CASSSTGGTGNTIYF	TGTGCCAGCAGCTCAACCGGGGGGACTGGAAACACCATATATTTT
15	once	TRBV4-1	TRBD1	TRBJ1-2	CASSRRRGAGYGYTF	TGCGCCAGCAGCCGCCGCAGGGGGGCTGGGTATGGCTACACCTTC
13	NA	TRBV15	NA	TRBJ1-2	CATSSGPNYGYTF	TGTGCCACCAGTTCCGGACCCAACTATGGCTACACCTTC
14	NA	TRBV4-1	NA	TRBJ1-1	CASSTSDSLTEAFF	TGCGCCAGCAGCACCTCGGACAGCCTAACTGAAGCTTTCTTT
12	NA	TRBV6-6	TRBD1	TRBJ1-2	CASNILQGGIPF	TGTGCCAGCAATATCCTCCAGGGGGGTATCCCATTC
11	NA	TRBV30	NA	TRBJ1-1	CAERTNTEAFF	TGTGCCGAACGGACAAACACTGAAGCTTTCTTT
14	once	TRBV7-3	NA	TRBJ2-3	CASSFGGGTDTQYF	TGTGCCAGCAGCTTCGGGGGCGGTACAGATACGCAGTATTTT
15	NA	TRBV7-9	NA	TRBJ2-5	CASSSGTRYGETQYF	TGTGCCAGCAGCTCTGGGACTCGGTATGGGGAGACCCAGTACTTC
11	NA	TRBV7-2	NA	TRBJ1-3	CAASGGNTIYF	TGTGCCGCGTCCGGGGGAAACACCATATATTTT
13	NA	TRBV30	NA	TRBJ2-7	CAWSVGASYEQYF	TGTGCCTGGAGTGTGGGGGCCTCCTACGAGCAGTACTTC
16	NA	TRBV2	TRBD2	TRBJ2-5	CATGGGLATIQETQYF	TGTGCCACCGGCGGGGGACTAGCGACGATCCAAGAGACCCAGTACTTC
13	few	TRBV7-9	NA	TRBJ1-6	CASSTRDNSPLHF	TGTGCCAGCAGCACACGGGACAACTCACCCCTCCACTTT
14	NA	TRBV7-9	TRBD2	TRBJ2-1	CASSALAGSNEQFF	TGTGCCAGCAGCGCTCTAGCGGGGAGCAATGAGCAGTTCTTC
13	few	TRBV29-1	NA	TRBJ2-1	CSATDSRGDEQFF	TGCAGCGCTACGGACAGCCGGGGGGATGAGCAGTTCTTC
12	few	TRBV30	NA	TRBJ2-1	CAWSVVSDEQFF	TGTGCCTGGAGTGTCGTCTCGGATGAGCAGTTCTTC
14	NA	TRBV6-5	NA	TRBJ2-7	CASSYRLGVYEQYF	TGTGCCAGCAGTTACAGACTGGGAGTCTACGAGCAGTACTTC
14	few	TRBV28	NA	TRBJ1-5	CASSFLGNNQPQHF	TGTGCCAGCAGTTTCTTGGGTAACAATCAGCCCCAGCATTTT
14	NA	TRBV2	NA	TRBJ1-6	CASSEEGRGSPLHF	TGTGCCAGCAGTGAGGAGGGAAGGGGTTCACCCCTCCACTTT
14	NA	TRBV5-6	NA	TRBJ1-1	CASSWGSGNTEAFF	TGTGCCAGCAGCTGGGGGTCGGGGAACACTGAAGCTTTCTTT
12	few	TRBV29-1	TRBD1	TRBJ1-1	CSVPGTGSEAFF	TGCAGCGTTCCTGGGACAGGGAGTGAAGCTTTCTTT
12	once	TRBV27	NA	TRBJ2-5	CASSESPETQYF	TGTGCCAGCAGTGAATCCCCGGAGACCCAGTACTTC
14	many	TRBV11-2	NA	TRBJ1-2	CASSPNPTAYGYTF	TGTGCCAGCAGCCCTAATCCGACGGCCTATGGCTACACCTTC
13	once	TRBV7-2	NA	TRBJ1-1	CASSRTENTEAFF	TGTGCCAGCAGCCGGACAGAGAACACTGAAGCTTTCTTT